A selection of T cell receptor beta chains follows, all from one sample in a study of T cells in Graves' hyperthyroidism and ophthalmopathy. Each CDR3 protein is one row after TCRdb ran MiXCR on the multiplex PCR reads. The data hold over 650,000 distinct CDR3 sequences, with roughly 17% observed a single time. The specimen was blood. These receptors all stem from a man aged 18-30 years with Graves' hyperthyroidism. Both conserved end residues are part of each CDR3. Each record gives: V gene, clone size, J gene, D gene, CDR3 DNA, CDR3 protein. D genes are given only for firm matches. A row's size may be missing; if present it is once, few, many or a size class.

>TRBV4-1|few|TRBJ2-3|NA
TGCGCCAGCAGCAGCCCGGCGGTGGGTAGCACAGATACGCAGTATTTT
CASSSPAVGSTDTQYF
>TRBV6-5|many|TRBJ2-1|NA
TGTGCCAGCAGTTACTCGGGGGATGAGCAGTTCTTC
CASSYSGDEQFF
>TRBV12-3/TRBV12-4|many|TRBJ1-2|TRBD1
TGTGCCAGCAGGGGCAGGGGGGGCTATGGCTACACCTTC
CASRGRGGYGYTF
>TRBV27|NA|TRBJ1-2|TRBD1
TGTGCCAGCAGGGGACAGGGCATTAACTATGGCTACACCTTC
CASRGQGINYGYTF
>TRBV15|many|TRBJ1-1|NA
TGTGCCACCAGCAGAGGAGGACGTCGAGGAGATAGCACTGAAGCTTTCTTT
CATSRGGRRGDSTEAFF
>TRBV2|many|TRBJ2-3|NA
TGTGCCAGCAGTGAAGCGCTTCGGGCTAGCACAGATACGCAGTATTTT
CASSEALRASTDTQYF
>TRBV6-2/TRBV6-3|many|TRBJ2-5|NA
TGTGCCAGCAGTTTCGGGAGCCCTAATCCCCAGTACTTC
CASSFGSPNPQYF
>TRBV7-9|NA|TRBJ2-7|TRBD1
TGTGCCAGCACGATGACAGGGGGAGACTACGAGCAGTACTTC
CASTMTGGDYEQYF
>TRBV27|few|TRBJ2-1|NA
TGTGCCAGCAGTTTATCGATCGGCAATGAGCAGTTCTTC
CASSLSIGNEQFF
>TRBV7-3|NA|TRBJ2-4|TRBD2
TGTGCCAGCAGCTTAACGCCAAGCGGGGGTCTGTTCACGGCCAAAAACATTCAGTACTTC
CASSLTPSGGLFTAKNIQYF
>TRBV3-1|many|TRBJ1-5|TRBD1
TGTGCCAGCAGCCAAGGACAGGGGATGGGCAATCAGCCCCAGCATTTT
CASSQGQGMGNQPQHF
>TRBV12-3/TRBV12-4|few|TRBJ2-2|NA
TGTGCCAGCAGTTTGGGAACAGAGACCGGGGAGCTGTTTTTT
CASSLGTETGELFF
>TRBV6-2/TRBV6-3|few|TRBJ2-5|NA
TGTGCCAGCAGTTACTCGAAGGTGGAGACCCAGTACTTC
CASSYSKVETQYF
>TRBV30|NA|TRBJ2-7|NA
TGTGCCTGGAGTAGGGGCCGGGAGCAGTACTTC
CAWSRGREQYF
>TRBV28|many|TRBJ2-2|TRBD2
TGTGCCAGCAGTTTTCGCGGGAGAGGCACCGGGGAGCTGTTTTTT
CASSFRGRGTGELFF
>TRBV6-2/TRBV6-3|many|TRBJ1-1|TRBD1
TGTGCCAGCAGCCGGGGACAGGGGCGCACTGAAGCTTTCTTT
CASSRGQGRTEAFF
>TRBV19|few|TRBJ1-4|TRBD1
TGTGCCAGTAGTATGATCACAGGGGGCGAGGAACTGTTTTTT
CASSMITGGEELFF
>TRBV12-3/TRBV12-4|NA|TRBJ1-6|NA
TGTGCCAGCAGTTTAGTAGGGAACTCACCCCTCCACTTT
CASSLVGNSPLHF
>TRBV11-3|many|TRBJ1-1|NA
TGTGCCAGCAGCTTAGATCCGGCGTCGTTAGCTTTCTTT
CASSLDPASLAFF
>TRBV5-1|few|TRBJ2-3|NA
TGCGCCAGCAGTGACGGAGGCCGGCGTCGGGGAACGCAGTATTTT
CASSDGGRRRGTQYF
>TRBV30|many|TRBJ2-1|TRBD2
TGTGCCTGGAGTGTGGCGGGAGGGTACAATGAGCAGTTCTTC
CAWSVAGGYNEQFF
>TRBV20-1|NA|TRBJ1-3|NA
TGCAGTGCTAGAGTGGGGCCGGGAAACACCATATATTTT
CSARVGPGNTIYF
>TRBV29-1|many|TRBJ2-7|NA
TGCAGCGTTGATTCCTTTCCCTGGGGGGAGCAGTACTTC
CSVDSFPWGEQYF
>TRBV5-5|NA|TRBJ2-1|NA
TGTGCCAGCAGCTTTGTGTCCGGTATCAATGAGCAGTTCTTC
CASSFVSGINEQFF
>TRBV6-5|NA|TRBJ1-1|TRBD1
TGTGCCAGCAGTCACCGGGACAGGGATGGGGCAGGTAGTCCTGAAGCTTTCTTT
CASSHRDRDGAGSPEAFF
>TRBV13|few|TRBJ2-7|NA
TGTGCCAGCAGCTTAGACCAGGGGGGCGACGAGCAGTACTTC
CASSLDQGGDEQYF
>TRBV2|many|TRBJ1-1|NA
TGTGCCAGCACGGGGGGGCAGAAGAACACTGAAGCTTTCTTT
CASTGGQKNTEAFF
>TRBV12-3/TRBV12-4|few|TRBJ1-2|NA
TGTGCCAGCAGTTTAGGGCGACGAGGGGTGTACACCTTC
CASSLGRRGVYTF
>TRBV7-6|NA|TRBJ2-1|TRBD2
TGTGCCAGCAGCTTCGTGACTAGCGGGGGTTACAATGAGCAGTTCTTC
CASSFVTSGGYNEQFF
>TRBV7-7|NA|TRBJ2-2|TRBD1
TGTGCTAGCAGCACCCTTCCCCCGGGACAGGGGGCAGGGGGGGAGCTGTTTTTT
CASSTLPPGQGAGGELFF
>TRBV5-4|NA|TRBJ1-2|TRBD1
TGTGCCAGCGGACTCGGACAGGGTGGAAATGGCTACACCTTC
CASGLGQGGNGYTF
>TRBV12-3/TRBV12-4|many|TRBJ1-1|NA
TGTGCCAGCAGCCGGGTGATGAACACTGAAGCTTTCTTT
CASSRVMNTEAFF
>TRBV27|many|TRBJ2-1|NA
TGTGCCAGCAGTTCACCAGGACTCCCATTGAATGAGCAGTTCTTC
CASSSPGLPLNEQFF
>TRBV19|NA|TRBJ2-1|TRBD2
TGTGCCACCGTGGGATTTAGCGGGAGAAAAGGAGGCTATGAGCAGTTCTTC
CATVGFSGRKGGYEQFF
>TRBV6-5|NA|TRBJ1-1|NA
TGTGCCAGCAGTTACAGAGATCCCTCGCCTATGAACACTGAAGCTTTCTTT
CASSYRDPSPMNTEAFF
>TRBV5-1|NA|TRBJ1-5|NA
TGCGCCAGCAGGGCGGACCCGAGGGCGAATCAGCCCCAGCATTTT
CASRADPRANQPQHF
>TRBV7-2|many|TRBJ2-5|TRBD1
TGTGCCAGCAGCCTGACAGGGTTCCAAGAGACCCAGTACTTC
CASSLTGFQETQYF
>TRBV29-1|many|TRBJ1-5|NA
TGCAGCGTTGGGCAGGCGGGGTTGGGTCAGCCCCAGCATTTT
CSVGQAGLGQPQHF
>TRBV7-2|NA|TRBJ1-1|NA
TGTGCCAGCAGCTTAGTAGTTCGGACGGGGGGTGAAGCTTTCTTT
CASSLVVRTGGEAFF
>TRBV27|NA|TRBJ2-1|NA
TGTGCCAGCAGTCCCTCCCTAGGAGGCCATGAGCAGTTCTTC
CASSPSLGGHEQFF